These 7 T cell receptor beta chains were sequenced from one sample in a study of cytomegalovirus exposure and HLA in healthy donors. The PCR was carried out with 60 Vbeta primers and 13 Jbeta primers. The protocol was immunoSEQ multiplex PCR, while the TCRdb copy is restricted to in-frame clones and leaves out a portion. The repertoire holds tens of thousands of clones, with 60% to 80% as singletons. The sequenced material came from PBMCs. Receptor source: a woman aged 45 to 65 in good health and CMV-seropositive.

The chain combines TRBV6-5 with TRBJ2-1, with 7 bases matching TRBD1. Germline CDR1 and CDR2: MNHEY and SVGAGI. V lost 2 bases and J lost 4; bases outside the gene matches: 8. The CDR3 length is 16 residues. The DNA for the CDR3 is TGTGCCAGCAGTTACAATAGACAGGGACCGTACAATGAGCAGTTCTTC. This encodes CASSYNRQGPYNEQFF.

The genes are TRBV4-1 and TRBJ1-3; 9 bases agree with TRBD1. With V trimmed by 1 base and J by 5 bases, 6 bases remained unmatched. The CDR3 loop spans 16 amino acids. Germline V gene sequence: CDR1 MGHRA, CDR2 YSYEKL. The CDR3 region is CASSQVGTGPRNTIYF. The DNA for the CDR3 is TGCGCCAGCAGCCAAGTTGGGACAGGGCCCAGAAACACCATATATTTT.

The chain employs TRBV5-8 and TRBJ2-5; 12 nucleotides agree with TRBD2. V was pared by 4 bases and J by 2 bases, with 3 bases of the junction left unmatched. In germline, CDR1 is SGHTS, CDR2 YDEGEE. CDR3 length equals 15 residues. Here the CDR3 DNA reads TGTGCCAGCAGCACCGGGACTAGCGGGCAAGAGACCCAGTACTTC. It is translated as CASSTGTSGQETQYF.

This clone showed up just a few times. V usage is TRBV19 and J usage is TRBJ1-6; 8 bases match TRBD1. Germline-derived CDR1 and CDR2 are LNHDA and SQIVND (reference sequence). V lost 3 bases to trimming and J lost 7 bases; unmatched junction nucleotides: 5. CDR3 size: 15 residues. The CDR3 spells CASSITQGGNSPLHF. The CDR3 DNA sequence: TGTGCCAGTAGTATCACACAGGGGGGCAATTCACCCCTCCACTTT.

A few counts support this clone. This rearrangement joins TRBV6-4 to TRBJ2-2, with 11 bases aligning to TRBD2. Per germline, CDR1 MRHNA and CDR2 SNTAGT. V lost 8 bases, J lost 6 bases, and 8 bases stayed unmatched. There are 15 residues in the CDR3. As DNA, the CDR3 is TGTGCCAGCGGGGCCGGGACTAGCGGATCCGGGGAGCTGTTTTTT. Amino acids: CASGAGTSGSGELFF.

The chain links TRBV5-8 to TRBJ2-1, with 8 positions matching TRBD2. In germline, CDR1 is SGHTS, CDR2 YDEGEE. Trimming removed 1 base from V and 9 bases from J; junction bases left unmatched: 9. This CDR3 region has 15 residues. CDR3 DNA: TGTGCCAGCAGCTTGATAGGCGGGAGGTCTCTTGAGCAGTTCTTC. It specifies CASSLIGGRSLEQFF. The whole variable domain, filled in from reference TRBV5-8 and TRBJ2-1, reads EAGVTQSPTHLIKTRGQQATLRCSPISGHTSVYWYQQALGLGLQFLLWYDEGEERNRGNFPPRFSGRQFPNYSSELNVNALELEDSALYLCASSLIGGRSLEQFFGPGTRLTVL.

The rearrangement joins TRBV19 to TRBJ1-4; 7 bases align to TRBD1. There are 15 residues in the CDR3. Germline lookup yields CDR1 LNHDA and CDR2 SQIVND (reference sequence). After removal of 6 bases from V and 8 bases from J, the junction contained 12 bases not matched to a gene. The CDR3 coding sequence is TGTGCCAGTAGCCCCAGGGGGGACAGTAAGGAAAAACTGTTTTTT. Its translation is CASSPRGDSKEKLFF. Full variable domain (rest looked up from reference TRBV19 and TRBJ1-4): DGGITQSPKYLFRKEGQNVTLSCEQNLNHDAMYWYRQDPGQGLRLIYYSQIVNDFQKGDIAEGYSVSREKKESFPLTVTSAQKNPTAFYLCASSPRGDSKEKLFFGSGTQLSVL.